This T cell receptor (beta chain) appears in the sequencing data of a study of OX40 agonist ivuxolimab in advanced cancers. Study-wide findings and caveats: Clonal expansion by week 6 occurred in CD4+ and CD8+ blood T cells (at 0.1 to 3.0 mg/kg). Which antigen the expanded peripheral T cells recognized is unknown. Among the least clonally expanded were partial responders at 0.1-3.0 mg/kg.

Blood specimens came from baseline, cycle 4 day 1, and cycle 7 day 1. Method: immunoSEQ multiplex PCR; TCRdb's copy keeps in-frame clones and lacks some. The sample holds 40,000 to 50,000 clones, 88% seen once. Germline CDR1 reads SGHRS; CDR2 reads YFSETQ. Trimming took off 6 bases at V and 6 bases at J, with 14 bases between the two ends. This CDR3 has 13 amino acids. In the case of this clone: The antigen is undetermined.

The sequencing used CD4+ or CD8+ T cells sorted from blood, collected in a trial of the OX40 agonist ivuxolimab. This receptor was taken from an adult with an advanced solid tumor such as melanoma, head and neck, liver or kidney cancer. The V call is TRBV5-1, the J call TRBJ2-3, with D maybe TRBD2 (6 bases). This chain's CDR3 is CASTGDYWDTQYF. The CDR3 DNA is TGCGCCAGCACGGGGGATTATTGGGATACGCAGTATTTT.